The TCR beta chain under discussion was sequenced for a study of vaccination effects on CD4 cells after COVID-19. This clone has only one observation. Antigen specificity is unknown. Whole-study results and caveats: The study, lacking early post-infection timepoints, had few convalescent patients. Vaccine-induced clones in healthy vaccinees cross-reacted with common cold coronaviruses in only 1 of 255 cases. Late after vaccination, infection- and vaccine-induced clones showed marked clonal contraction.

The method was immunoSEQ multiplex PCR; TCRdb's version includes in-frame clones alone and lacks a portion of them. The table includes around 19,000 clones, 65% to 85% detected once. After expansion with viral peptide pools in the ViraFEST assay, antigen-specific CD4+ T cells were sequenced. Having been cultured for about ten days, the cells underwent CD4+ T cell isolation. Vaccine recipients, nucleocapsid antibody negative, had no prior SARS-CoV-2 infection. Supplemented with roughly 10 IU/ml IL-2 and roughly 9.2 ug/ml peptides, 2 million to 2.5 million PBMC per well were kept in culture. V was trimmed by 3 bases and J by 6 bases, leaving 18 bases between them. The CDR3 totals 15 residues. Germline V lookup: CDR1 SQVTM, CDR2 ANQGSEA.

The receptor was derived from a human donor who received a COVID-19 vaccine. The chain links TRBV29-1 to TRBJ1-5; the D is unclear. The sample here was CD4+ T cells from PBMCs cultured with HCoV-NL63 spike peptides, taken before COVID-19 vaccination. CDR3 loop: CSVDSTHGRTQPQHF. The CDR3 nucleotides read TGCAGCGTTGACTCCACGCACGGGCGTACTCAGCCCCAGCATTTT.